These 14 T cell receptor beta chains originate from one sample sequenced in a study of shared clonotypes between healthy human individuals. Cells designated naive CD8 were CD45RO-negative and were positively selected for CCR7, with terminally differentiated effector memory CD45RA+ cells excluded. Data came from immunoSEQ multiplex PCR; TCRdb stores just in-frame clones and leaves some out. Here the sample spans millions of clones, more than 85% being singletons. Sequenced sample: naive CD8+ T cells from PBMCs. Receptors were obtained from a man between 18 and 35 years old in good health. Some clones in this sample may be carry-over from other donors' samples.

The chain joins TRBV12-5 to TRBJ2-3, with 7 bases lining up with TRBD2. V shed 2 bases and J 0 bases; nucleotides not matched to a gene: 14. The CDR3 has 19 residues. Germline CDR1 and CDR2: LGHNT and FRNRAP. The CDR3 protein is CASGLSSSERGTSTDTQYF. In DNA, the CDR3 is TGTGCTAGTGGTTTGTCTTCATCGGAGCGGGGCACTAGCACAGATACGCAGTATTTT.

Turning to this clone: The same CDR3 also results from other DNA sequences found in this sample. The rearrangement uses TRBV9 and TRBJ1-4; 7 positions match TRBD1. This CDR3 contains 14 residues. J lost 8 bases, V lost 3 bases, and 7 bases had no gene match. Looked up from germline, CDR1 is SGDLS and CDR2 is YYNGEE. Written as DNA, the CDR3 is TGTGCCAGCAGCGGACAGGGAAGCGGAGAAAAACTGTTTTTT. As protein: CASSGQGSGEKLFF.

CDR3 bases: TGTGCCAGCAGCCAAGGGGGACTGCGGAAGTACTTC. Translation gives CASSQGGLRKYF. The gene calls are TRBV4-2 and TRBJ2-4, with a tentative D call TRBD2 (6 bases). This CDR3 comprises 12 residues. Germline V gene sequence: CDR1 LGHNA, CDR2 YNFKEQ. V was pared by 1 base and J by 14 bases, with 12 bases between.

This chain uses TRBV7-6 with TRBJ1-1; 8 bases are shared with TRBD1. The germline V gene has CDR1 SGHVS and CDR2 FNYEAQ. The trim removed 0 bases at V and 2 bases at J, leaving 14 bases unmatched. The CDR3 is made up of 19 amino acids. The CDR3 reads CASSLAVNGQGFGNTEAFF. The CDR3 DNA is TGTGCCAGCAGCTTAGCGGTAAATGGACAGGGATTTGGTAACACTGAAGCTTTCTTT. The whole variable domain, remainder taken from reference TRBV7-6 and TRBJ1-1, is GAGVSQSPRYKVTKRGQDVALRCDPISGHVSLYWYRQALGQGPEFLTYFNYEAQQDKSGLPNDRFSAERPEGSISTLTIQRTEQRDSAMYRCASSLAVNGQGFGNTEAFFGQGTRLTVV.

Details on this clone: The sample carries other DNA sequences with the same CDR3. The chain combines TRBV6-5 with TRBJ2-1; D not certain. CDR1 and CDR2 from the germline V gene are MNHEY and SVGAGI. The CDR3 covers 12 residues. The V end was cut by 2 bases, the J end by 5 bases, with 4 bases between. Written as DNA, the CDR3 is TGTGCCAGCAGTTACAGGGACAATGAGCAGTTCTTC. Encoded protein: CASSYRDNEQFF.

The rearrangement joins TRBV13 to TRBJ1-1; TRBD1 might be the D (6 bases). V lost 6 bases and J lost 3, with 11 bases in between. Per the germline V gene, CDR1 is PRHDT and CDR2 is FYEKMQ (reference sequence). There are 13 residues in the CDR3. CDR3 in DNA: TGTGCCAGCAGAGGGACACCATACACTGAAGCTTTCTTT. Residues: CASRGTPYTEAFF.

This clone was counted once. The chain couples TRBV7-3 to TRBJ2-2; TRBD2 agrees at 12 bases. In germline, CDR1 is SGHTA, CDR2 FQGTGA. This CDR3 has 18 amino acids. J lost 4 bases, V lost 5 bases, and 11 bases had no gene match. CDR3 amino acids: CASSAVLAGGPGTGELFF. The CDR3 DNA sequence: TGTGCCAGCAGCGCAGTCCTAGCGGGAGGGCCAGGCACCGGGGAGCTGTTTTTT.

In the case of this clone: Germline is not matched at one junction end, which may reflect a read error. The V and J genes are TRBV28 and TRBJ1-1, with D uncertain. Germline values: CDR1 MDHEN, CDR2 SYDVKM. This CDR3 is built from 13 residues. This CDR3 reads CASSLVKKAPKEF. CDR3 bases: TGTGCCAGCAGTTTAGTGAAGAAGGCCCCAAAAGAGTTT.

Written as DNA, the CDR3 is TGTGCCAGCAGCCAAGAACTAGCGGGAGTACCAGATACGCAGTATTTT. This codes for CASSQELAGVPDTQYF. This chain links TRBV4-2 with TRBJ2-3, with 11 bases identical to TRBD2. The CDR3 is 16 residues long. V lost 0 bases and J lost 4; bases outside the gene matches: 3. CDR1 and CDR2 (germline): LGHNA, YNFKEQ.

This chain links TRBV9 with TRBJ2-3; tentatively, D is TRBD2 (6 bases). This CDR3 contains 16 residues. Germline values: CDR1 SGDLS, CDR2 YYNGEE. The V gene lost 3 bases and the J gene lost 2 bases, with 16 bases spanning the gap. CDR3 bases: TGTGCCAGCAGCGCCTGGGGGGACCGGCACACAGATACGCAGTATTTT. Translating it yields CASSAWGDRHTDTQYF.

The chain couples TRBV27 to TRBJ2-7, with 8 bases fitting TRBD1. The ends lost 10 bases at V and 7 bases at J; junction bases unmatched: 15. Per the germline V gene, CDR1 is MNHEY and CDR2 is SMNVEV (reference sequence). This CDR3 spans 14 amino acids. The CDR3 sequence: CATRLDRGFGEQYF. The CDR3 region has the DNA TGTGCCACCCGCCTCGACAGGGGCTTTGGGGAGCAGTACTTC.

The rearrangement links TRBV19 to TRBJ2-2; no firm D call. CDR1 is LNHDA and CDR2 is SQIVND in the germline V gene (reference sequence). V was pared by 3 bases and J by 4 bases, with 12 bases between. This CDR3 has 15 amino acids. CDR3 loop: CASSISVKSTGELFF. The CDR3 DNA sequence: TGTGCCAGTAGTATCAGCGTCAAGAGCACCGGGGAGCTGTTTTTT.

The CDR3 is CASSRDRTNEKLFF. Written as DNA, the CDR3 is TGTGCCAGCAGTCGGGACAGGACTAATGAAAAACTGTTTTTT. This chain links TRBV27 with TRBJ1-4; 8 bases line up with TRBD1. In germline, CDR1 is MNHEY, CDR2 SMNVEV (reference sequence). The CDR3 is 14 residues long. The trim removed 5 bases at V and 2 bases at J, leaving 1 base unmatched.

The chain carries TRBV5-1 and TRBJ1-2; 8 bases line up with TRBD1. This CDR3 contains 17 residues. V was clipped by 2 bases and J by 3 bases; unmatched bases: 12. Germline assignment: CDR1 SGHRS and CDR2 YFSETQ. This chain's CDR3 is CASSLRTTGGFDYGYTF. As DNA, the CDR3 is TGCGCCAGCAGCTTAAGAACTACAGGGGGATTCGACTATGGCTACACCTTC.